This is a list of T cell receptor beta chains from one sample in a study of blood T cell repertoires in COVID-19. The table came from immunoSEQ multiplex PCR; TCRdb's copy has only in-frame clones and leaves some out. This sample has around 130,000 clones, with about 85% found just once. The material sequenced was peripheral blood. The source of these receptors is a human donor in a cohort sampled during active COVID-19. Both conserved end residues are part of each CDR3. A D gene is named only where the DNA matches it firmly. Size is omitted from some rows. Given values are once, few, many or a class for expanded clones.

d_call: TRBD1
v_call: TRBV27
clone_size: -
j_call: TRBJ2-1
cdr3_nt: TGTGCCAGCAGTTATAGGACAGGCAACAATGAGCAGTTCTTC
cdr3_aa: CASSYRTGNNEQFF

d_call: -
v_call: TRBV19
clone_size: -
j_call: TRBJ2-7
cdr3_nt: TGTGCCAGTAAGGGGCAGCCAAACTACGAGCAGTACTTC
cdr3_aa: CASKGQPNYEQYF

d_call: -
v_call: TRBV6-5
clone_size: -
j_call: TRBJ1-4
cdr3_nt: TGTGCCAGCAGGTCCACCGATCCGGGAAAACTGTTTTTT
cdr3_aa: CASRSTDPGKLFF

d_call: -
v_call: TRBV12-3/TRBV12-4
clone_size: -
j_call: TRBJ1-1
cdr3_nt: TGTGCCAGCAAAGTAGGGAGGAGGGCTGAAGCTTTCTTT
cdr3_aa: CASKVGRRAEAFF

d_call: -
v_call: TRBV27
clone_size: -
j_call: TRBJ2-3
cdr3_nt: TGTGCCAGCACCCTTAGAGGGACAGATACGCAGTATTTT
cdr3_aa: CASTLRGTDTQYF

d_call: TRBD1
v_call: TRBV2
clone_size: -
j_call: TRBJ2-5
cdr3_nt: TGTGCCAGCCGGTTGTTTACAGGGGTCCAAGAGACCCAGTACTTC
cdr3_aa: CASRLFTGVQETQYF

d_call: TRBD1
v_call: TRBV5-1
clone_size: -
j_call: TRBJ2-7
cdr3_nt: TGCGCCAGCAGCTTGCCGGGACAGGGAGGGGGGCAGTACTTC
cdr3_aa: CASSLPGQGGGQYF

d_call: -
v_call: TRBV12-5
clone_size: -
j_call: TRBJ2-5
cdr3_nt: TGTGCTAGTGGTTTGGACTCCCGGGGGGAGACCCAGTACTTC
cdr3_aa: CASGLDSRGETQYF

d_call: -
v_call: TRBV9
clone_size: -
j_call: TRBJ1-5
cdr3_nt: TGTGCCAGCAGCGGGGGGGGCGGGCGCAATCAGCCCCAGCATTTT
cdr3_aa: CASSGGGGRNQPQHF

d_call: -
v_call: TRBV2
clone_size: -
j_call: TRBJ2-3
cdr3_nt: TGTGCCAGCAGTGACCTGGTCGGACTAGATACGCAGTATTTT
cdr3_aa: CASSDLVGLDTQYF

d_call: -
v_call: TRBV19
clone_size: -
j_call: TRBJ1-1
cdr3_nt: TGTGCCAGTAGTATTTCCGGGGGGGGACCCACTGAAGCTTTCTTT
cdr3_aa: CASSISGGGPTEAFF

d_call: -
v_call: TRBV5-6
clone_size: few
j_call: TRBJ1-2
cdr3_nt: TGTGCCAGCAGCTCCATGACCTTCGTGGGTTTGGGCCTCTCCACCTTC
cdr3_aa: CASSSMTFVGLGLSTF

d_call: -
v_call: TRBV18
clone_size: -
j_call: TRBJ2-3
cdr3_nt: TGTGCCAGCTCACCAGGGGGGAAGGGGAGTACGCAGTATTTT
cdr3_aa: CASSPGGKGSTQYF

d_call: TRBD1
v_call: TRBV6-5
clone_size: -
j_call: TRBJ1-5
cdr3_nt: TGTGCCAGCAGTTACCGACAGGGATATCAGCCCCAGCATTTT
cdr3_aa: CASSYRQGYQPQHF

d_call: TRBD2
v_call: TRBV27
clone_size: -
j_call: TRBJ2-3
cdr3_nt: TGTGCCAGCAGTCAGCGGGAGGGTCGCACAGATACGCAGTATTTT
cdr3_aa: CASSQREGRTDTQYF

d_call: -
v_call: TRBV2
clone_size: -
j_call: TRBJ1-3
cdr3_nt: TGTGCCAGCAGTGGCGGAGGGCTCAGCTCTGGAAACACCATATATTTT
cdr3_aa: CASSGGGLSSGNTIYF

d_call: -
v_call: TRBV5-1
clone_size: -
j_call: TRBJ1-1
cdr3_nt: TGCGCCAGCAGCGAGGAGTGGGAGTCTGAAGCTTTCTTT
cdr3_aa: CASSEEWESEAFF

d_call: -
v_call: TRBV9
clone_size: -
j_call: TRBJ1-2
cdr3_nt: TGTGCCAGCAGGCAGGGGCCAAACGAGGATGGCTACACCTTC
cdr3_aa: CASRQGPNEDGYTF

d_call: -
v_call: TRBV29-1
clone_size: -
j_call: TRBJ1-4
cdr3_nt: TGCAGCGTTGCTCCGGACAGTAAAAAACTGTTTTTT
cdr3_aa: CSVAPDSKKLFF

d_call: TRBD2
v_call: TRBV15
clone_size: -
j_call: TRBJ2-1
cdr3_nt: TGTGCCACCAGCAGTGAGTCTAGCGGGGTGAATGAGCAGTTCTTC
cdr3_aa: CATSSESSGVNEQFF

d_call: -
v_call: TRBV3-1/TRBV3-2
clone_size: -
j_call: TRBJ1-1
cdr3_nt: TGTGCCAGCAGCCATAGAGGAATTATGAACACTGAAGCTTTCTTT
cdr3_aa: CASSHRGIMNTEAFF

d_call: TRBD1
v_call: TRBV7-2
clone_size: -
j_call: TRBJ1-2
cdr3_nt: TGTGCCAGCAGCGCCAAAGCCGGGACAGGGAACTATGGCTACACCTTC
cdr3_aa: CASSAKAGTGNYGYTF

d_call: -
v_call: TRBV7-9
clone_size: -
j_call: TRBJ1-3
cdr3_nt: TGTGCCAGCAGCAATACAGGAAACTCTGGAAACACCATATATTTT
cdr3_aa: CASSNTGNSGNTIYF

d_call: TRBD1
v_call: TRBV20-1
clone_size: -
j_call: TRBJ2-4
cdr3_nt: TGCAGTGCTAGTCGACCGGGACAGGGGACGCGGTACTTC
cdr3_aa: CSASRPGQGTRYF

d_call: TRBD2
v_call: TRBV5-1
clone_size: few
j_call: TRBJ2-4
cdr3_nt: TGCGCCAGCAGCTTGAATCTAGCGGGGGACCTTTTAGCCAAAAACATTCAGTACTTC
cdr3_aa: CASSLNLAGDLLAKNIQYF

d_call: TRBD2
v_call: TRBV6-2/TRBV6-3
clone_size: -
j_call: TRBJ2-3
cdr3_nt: TGTGCCAGCAGTACGGGACTAGCGGACTATTTAGATACGCAGTATTTT
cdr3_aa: CASSTGLADYLDTQYF

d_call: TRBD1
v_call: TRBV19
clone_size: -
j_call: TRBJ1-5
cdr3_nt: TGTGCCAGCAAAGGACAGGTTAGCAATCAGCCCCAGCATTTT
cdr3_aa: CASKGQVSNQPQHF

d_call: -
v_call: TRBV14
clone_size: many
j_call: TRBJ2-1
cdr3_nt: TGTGCCAGCAGCCAAGACTCCCGCTCCTACAATGAGCAGTTCTTC
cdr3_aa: CASSQDSRSYNEQFF

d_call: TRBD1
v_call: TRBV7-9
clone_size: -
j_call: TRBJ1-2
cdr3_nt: TGTGCCAGCAGACCAGAGACAGGGGGAGGGCCTAACTATGGCTACACCTTC
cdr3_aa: CASRPETGGGPNYGYTF

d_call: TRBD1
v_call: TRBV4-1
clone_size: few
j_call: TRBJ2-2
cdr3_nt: TGCGCCAGCAGCCAGGGATGGACAGGGAGAACCGGGGAGCTGTTTTTT
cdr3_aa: CASSQGWTGRTGELFF

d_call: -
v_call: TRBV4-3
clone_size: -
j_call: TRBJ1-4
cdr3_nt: TGCGCCAGCAGCCAGGGCAGGACAGTCCTTAATGAAAAACTGTTTTTT
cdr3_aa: CASSQGRTVLNEKLFF

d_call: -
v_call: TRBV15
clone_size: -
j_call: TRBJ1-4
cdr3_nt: TGTGCCACCAGCAGAGATAGAGGGTTAGGTGAAAAACTGTTTTTT
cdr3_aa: CATSRDRGLGEKLFF

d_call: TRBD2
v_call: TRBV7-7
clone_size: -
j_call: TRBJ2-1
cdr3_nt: TGTGCCAGCAGCTTAACTAGCGGTCTCTACAATGAGCAGTTCTTC
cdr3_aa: CASSLTSGLYNEQFF

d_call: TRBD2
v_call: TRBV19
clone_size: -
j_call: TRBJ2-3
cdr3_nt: TGTGCCAGTAGTGTGCTAGCGGGACTAGCGGGAACAGATACGCAGTATTTT
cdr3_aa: CASSVLAGLAGTDTQYF

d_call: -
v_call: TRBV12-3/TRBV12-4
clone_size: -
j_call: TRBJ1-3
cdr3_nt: TGTGCCAGCGGACATGGAGGAAACACCATATATTTT
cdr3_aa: CASGHGGNTIYF

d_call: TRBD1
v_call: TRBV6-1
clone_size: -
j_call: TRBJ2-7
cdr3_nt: TGTGCCAGCAGTGCAGCAGGGGGCGCAGCCTACGAGCAGTACTTC
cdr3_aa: CASSAAGGAAYEQYF

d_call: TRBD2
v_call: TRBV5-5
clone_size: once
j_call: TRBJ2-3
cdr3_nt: TGTGCCAGCAGCTCCGGACTAGCGGGACTCACAGATACGCAGTATTTT
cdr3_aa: CASSSGLAGLTDTQYF

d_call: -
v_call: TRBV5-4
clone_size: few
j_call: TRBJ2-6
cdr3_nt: TGTGCCAGCAGCTCCGGACATGCAGGGGCCAACGTCCTGACTTTC
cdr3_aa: CASSSGHAGANVLTF

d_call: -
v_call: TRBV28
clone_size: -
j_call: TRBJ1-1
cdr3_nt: TGTGCCAGCGAGATGAACACTGAAGCTTTCTTT
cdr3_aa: CASEMNTEAFF

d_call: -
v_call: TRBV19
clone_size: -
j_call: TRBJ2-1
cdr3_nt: TGTGCCAGTAGTATTATTAGCAACGGCGGTCAGCAGTTCTTC
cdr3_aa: CASSIISNGGQQFF